The sequence of this T cell receptor beta chain was determined in a study of T cells in Graves' hyperthyroidism and ophthalmopathy. Study observations and caveats: Ophthalmopathy was model-predicted a median roughly 6.3 months pre-onset.

CDR1 and CDR2 (germline): GTSNPN, SVGIG (reference sequence). The length of the CDR3 is 12 residues. V was shortened by 4 bases and J by 5 bases, with 11 bases between the two germline ends. This clonotype was picked up many times. The antigen is unknown. Diagnoses were made from clinical symptoms, serum measures (thyroxine and TRAb), thyroid ultrasound and orbital computed tomography. What was amplified from RNA transcripts were TCR beta CDR3 regions. TCR CDR3 regions were first amplified by RT-PCR with HTBI primers. TCRdb independently ran MiXCR on the multiplex PCR reads; one entry per CDR3 protein. Among hundreds of thousands of distinct CDR3 sequences listed, approximately 14% were seen once.

The chain employs TRBV30 and TRBJ2-5; D remains ambiguous. This clonotype originated in a woman aged 18-29 years with Graves' hyperthyroidism. The sample comprised blood. As DNA, the CDR3 is TGTGCCTGGAAGCGACTGTTTGAGACCCAGTACTTC. This gives the protein CAWKRLFETQYF. Looking up the rest from reference TRBV30 and TRBJ2-5 gives the full variable domain: SQTIHQWPATLVQPVGSPLSLECTVEGTSNPNLYWYRQAAGRGLQLLFYSVGIGQISSEVPQNLSASRPQDRQFILSSKKLLLSDSGFYLCAWKRLFETQYFGPGTRLLVL.